The 32 T cell receptor beta chains reported below all come from one sample, sequenced in a study of regulatory T cells in long-lasting Graves disease. Using its own MiXCR run on the reads, TCRdb lists one record per CDR3 protein. The sample has about 550 distinct CDR3 sequences, about three fifths seen once. PBMCs provided the RNA from which the TCR library was made. The material was peripheral blood mononuclear cells (PBMCs), obtained with antithyroid drug treatment, in newly diagnosed or persistent Graves disease (not recorded which). All receptors come from a female donor with Graves disease.

V and J are TRBV7-2 and TRBJ2-6, with 8 bases identical to TRBD2. This CDR3 comprises 16 residues. Looked up from germline, CDR1 is SGHTA and CDR2 is FQGNSA. Trimming at V came to 0 bases and at J to 2 bases, leaving 0 bases not matched to a gene. Here the CDR3 reads CASSLARGAGANVLTF. For the CDR3, the DNA is TGTGCCAGCAGCTTAGCGCGGGGGGCTGGGGCCAACGTCCTGACTTTC.

The V gene is TRBV7-2, the J gene TRBJ1-6; 9 bases line up with TRBD1. The CDR3 length is 16 residues. Unmatched junction bases numbered 9, after V lost 2 bases and J lost 10 bases. CDR1 is SGHTA, CDR2 FQGNSA, per germline. The CDR3, as DNA: TGTGCCAGCAGCTTATGGAACAGGGGGCAAGGATCACCCCTCCACTTT. Residues: CASSLWNRGQGSPLHF.

This clonotype is classed as large. The chain's CDR3 is CSARDRDGTGAYEQYF. DNA for the CDR3: TGCAGTGCTAGAGATAGGGACGGGACAGGTGCCTACGAGCAGTACTTC. The chain uses TRBV20-1 and TRBJ2-7, with TRBD1 matching over 8 bases. Germline CDR1 is DFQATT and CDR2 is SNEGSKA (reference sequence). The CDR3 sequence is 16 residues long. J gave up 2 bases and V 0 bases, and 9 bases lay outside the gene matches.

This chain connects TRBV9 to TRBJ2-7, with 10 bases lining up with TRBD2. CDR1 is SGDLS, CDR2 YYNGEE, per germline. Germline trimming cut 0 bases from V and 6 bases from J; bases unmatched to any gene: 9. This CDR3 is 16 amino acids long. CDR3 region: CASSVAGTSVMGEQYF. As DNA, the CDR3 is TGTGCCAGCAGCGTAGCGGGGACTAGCGTCATGGGCGAGCAGTACTTC.

The V gene is TRBV9, the J gene TRBJ2-7, with D possibly matching TRBD1 (10 bases). The germline V and J ends were trimmed by 3 bases and 3 bases, with 25 bases remaining between them. This CDR3 region has 18 residues. Germline V gene data show CDR1 as SGDLS and CDR2 as YYNGEE. The CDR3 sequence: CASSAGQGGISGSYEQYF. Written as DNA, the CDR3 is TGTGCCAGCAGCGCCGGACAGGGGGGAATTAGCGGGAGCTACGAGCAGTACTTC.

This clonotype was recorded a few times. This chain links TRBV3-1 with TRBJ2-7; possibly TRBD1 or TRBD2 for D (5 bases each). Germline values: CDR1 LGHDT, CDR2 YNNKEL (reference sequence). Trimming shortened V by 4 bases and J by 0 bases, and 13 bases separated the two germline ends. The CDR3 sequence is 15 residues long. This CDR3 reads CASSPGPMISYEQYF. In DNA form, the CDR3 reads TGTGCCAGCAGCCCGGGGCCGATGATCTCCTACGAGCAGTACTTC.

The chain recombines TRBV28 with TRBJ2-3, with 11 bases aligning to TRBD2. Per the germline V gene, CDR1 is MDHEN and CDR2 is SYDVKM. CDR3 length equals 16 residues. The J segment lost 2 bases and the V segment lost 5 bases, leaving 6 bases of the junction unmatched. CDR3 sequence (DNA): TGTGCCAGCAGTCCGCTAGCGGGAGGACACACAGATACGCAGTATTTT. Its protein is CASSPLAGGHTDTQYF.

The CDR3 loop is CSATDSFLTF. The CDR3 bases are TGCAGTGCCACGGACAGCTTTTTAACCTTC. V usage is TRBV20-1 and J usage is TRBJ1-2; a weak D match, TRBD1 (6 bases). The germline V and J ends were trimmed by 6 bases and 14 bases, with 16 bases remaining between them. The CDR3 length is 10 residues. Germline V gene lookup returns CDR1 DFQATT and CDR2 SNEGSKA (reference sequence).

The chain carries TRBV5-6 and TRBJ2-1; 8 nucleotides agree with TRBD2. The J segment lost 3 bases and the V segment lost 4 bases, leaving 9 bases of the junction unmatched. This CDR3 comprises 16 residues. Germline CDR1 is SGHDT and CDR2 is YYEEEE. The CDR3 sequence: CASSELAEGFYNEQFF. The CDR3 coding sequence is TGTGCCAGCAGCGAACTAGCGGAAGGGTTCTACAATGAGCAGTTCTTC.

The chain employs TRBV11-3 and TRBJ2-3; D possibly corresponds to TRBD2 (5 bases). The CDR3 covers 14 residues. Trimming shortened V by 0 bases and J by 10 bases, and 14 bases separated the two germline ends. Germline lookup yields CDR1 SGHNT and CDR2 YENEEA. The CDR3 DNA follows: TGTGCCAGCAGCTTAGATATGACGGCGGAGGCGCAGTATTTT. Its translation is CASSLDMTAEAQYF.

The chain uses TRBV11-2 and TRBJ2-5; D gene ambiguous. Per the germline V gene, CDR1 is SGHAT and CDR2 is FQNNGV. V lost 6 bases, J lost 3 bases, and 14 bases lay in between. The CDR3 runs to 14 residues. CDR3 bases: TGTGCCAGCAGGCAACCCGGGCGAAAAGAGACCCAGTACTTC. Its protein is CASRQPGRKETQYF.

This rearrangement joins TRBV20-1 to TRBJ1-2; no clear D. CDR1 and CDR2 (germline): DFQATT, SNEGSKA (reference sequence). The CDR3 spans 11 residues. V was clipped by 3 bases and J by 6 bases, with 8 bases between them. This CDR3 is CSASWFHGYTF. The CDR3 DNA is TGCAGTGCTAGTTGGTTTCATGGCTACACCTTC.

This clonotype was recorded only once. Here the CDR3 DNA reads TGTGCCAGCAGTTACACACAGGGGGGAAGAGGGTACTTC. It is translated as CASSYTQGGRGYF. V is TRBV6-5 and J is TRBJ2-7; 8 bases match TRBD1. CDR1 and CDR2 from the germline V gene are MNHEY and SVGAGI. The V and J ends lost 2 bases and 12 bases, in that order; junction bases with no gene match: 9. CDR3 size: 13 residues.

The gene calls are TRBV6-6 and TRBJ1-1, with D perhaps matching TRBD1 (5 bases). Trimming removed 6 bases at V and 0 bases at J, with 11 bases between. The germline CDR1 and CDR2 sequences are MNHNY and SVGAGI (reference sequence). The CDR3 has 14 residues. The CDR3 loop is CASSPTDLNTEAFF. CDR3 DNA sequence: TGTGCCAGCAGCCCGACAGATTTGAACACTGAAGCTTTCTTT.

The V call is TRBV4-3, the J call TRBJ1-1; 9 bases align to TRBD1. With 0 bases clipped from V and 0 bases from J, the junction kept 8 bases outside the gene matches. This CDR3 is 18 amino acids long. Germline V gene data show CDR1 as LGHNA and CDR2 as YSLEER. DNA for the CDR3: TGCGCCAGCAGCCAAGATGGCCCGGGACAGGGTTTGAACACTGAAGCTTTCTTT. It encodes CASSQDGPGQGLNTEAFF.

The chain links TRBV29-1 to TRBJ2-7, with 9 bases matching TRBD1. This CDR3 is 15 amino acids long. The germline gives CDR1 SQVTM, CDR2 ANQGSEA. Trimming took 6 bases from V and 4 from J; bases not matched to a gene: 13. CDR3 nucleotides: TGCAGCGTCGGGACAGGGCCCGGGAGAAAATACGAGCAGTACTTC. This gives the protein CSVGTGPGRKYEQYF.

This clonotype was seen a few times. Here the CDR3 reads CASSLALGNTIYF. The CDR3 nucleotides read TGTGCCAGCAGCTTAGCGCTAGGAAACACCATATATTTT. This rearrangement joins TRBV7-9 to TRBJ1-3; D remains unclear. V was trimmed by 0 bases and J by 4 bases, leaving 4 bases between them. The CDR3 spans 13 residues. Germline V gene data show CDR1 as SEHNR and CDR2 as FQNEAQ (reference sequence).

The V and J genes are TRBV5-5 and TRBJ1-5; 8 bases map to TRBD1. V gave up 3 bases and J gave up 4 bases; unmatched junction bases: 3. This CDR3 is built from 14 residues. Germline CDR1 reads SGHKS; CDR2 reads YYEKEE (reference sequence). CDR3 sequence reads: CASSSDRANQPQHF. The CDR3, as DNA: TGTGCCAGCAGCTCGGACAGGGCAAATCAGCCCCAGCATTTT.

The rearrangement links TRBV29-1 to TRBJ1-5; possibly TRBD1 for D (5 bases). Germline CDR1 reads SQVTM; CDR2 reads ANQGSEA. The CDR3 extends over 12 amino acids. Trimming removed 7 bases from V and 4 bases from J, with 11 bases in between. Here the CDR3 DNA reads TGCAGCGCAGGGTCTGCGAATCAGCCCCAGCATTTT. Translated, it gives CSAGSANQPQHF.

This clonotype appeared a few times. V gene TRBV24-1 combines with J gene TRBJ2-4; D may be TRBD1 or TRBD2 (6 bases each). CDR3 length equals 15 residues. Germline V gene lookup returns CDR1 KGHDR and CDR2 SFDVKD. V was cut by 6 bases and J by 4 bases, with 15 bases left in between. CDR3 protein: CATSTGGGLKNIQYF. CDR3 nucleotides: TGTGCCACCAGTACGGGTGGGGGGCTAAAAAACATTCAGTACTTC.

This clonotype has more than one count but fewer than ten. The chain uses TRBV29-1 and TRBJ1-2, with TRBD1 as a possible D gene (6 bases). This CDR3 contains 13 residues. Looked up from germline, CDR1 is SQVTM and CDR2 is ANQGSEA. V was pared by 4 bases and J by 5 bases, with 14 bases between. The CDR3 bases are TGCAGCGTTGTACAGGGTACCGGTTATGGCTACACCTTC. Translating gives CSVVQGTGYGYTF.

The chain carries TRBV6-5 and TRBJ2-1; tentative D call: TRBD2 (5 bases). The germline CDR1 and CDR2 sequences are MNHEY and SVGAGI. This CDR3 comprises 16 residues. Trimming removed 0 bases from V and 2 bases from J, with 11 bases in between. The DNA of the CDR3 is TGTGCCAGCAGTTACTCAAGCGGTCTTCCCTACAATGAGCAGTTCTTC. Its translation: CASSYSSGLPYNEQFF.

This clonotype was recorded once. The chain carries TRBV19 and TRBJ2-7, with unresolved D. The CDR3 runs to 15 residues. Germline assignment: CDR1 LNHDA and CDR2 SQIVND (reference sequence). Deletions cut 3 bases from V and 3 bases from J, with 15 bases between. CDR3 sequence reads: CASSIFSGPNYEQYF. The CDR3 nucleotides are TGTGCCAGTAGTATTTTCTCCGGACCGAACTACGAGCAGTACTTC.

This sequence joins TRBV6-1 and TRBJ1-1; a possible D gene is TRBD1 (6 bases). The CDR3 contains 13 residues. Deletions cut 8 bases from V and 1 base from J, with 11 bases between. CDR1 is MNHNS and CDR2 is SASEGT in the germline V gene. The CDR3 nucleotides are TGTGCCAGCCTCGGGGGCACGAACACTGAAGCTTTCTTT. It translates to CASLGGTNTEAFF.

This clonotype has just one count. The rearrangement uses TRBV4-3 and TRBJ1-1; D remains unclear. CDR1 and CDR2 (germline): LGHNA, YSLEER. The V end lost 5 bases, the J end lost 2 bases, and 18 bases lay between the germline ends. The CDR3 totals 16 residues. CDR3: CASSKTSTDLNTEAFF. As DNA, the CDR3 is TGCGCCAGCAGCAAAACCTCTACCGACCTAAACACTGAAGCTTTCTTT.

The chain links TRBV24-1 to TRBJ2-2; tentative D call: TRBD1 (5 bases). CDR1 is KGHDR and CDR2 is SFDVKD in the germline V gene. The CDR3 sequence is 14 residues long. Trimming took off 4 bases at V and 7 bases at J, with 12 bases between the two ends. The DNA for the CDR3 is TGTGCCACCAGTGAAGCAGGGAAGAGCGGGGAGCTGTTTTTT. It is translated as CATSEAGKSGELFF.

V is TRBV20-1 and J is TRBJ2-3; TRBD2 agrees at 7 bases. J lost 8 bases, V lost 2 bases, and 16 bases had no gene match. CDR3 length: 16 amino acids. The germline V gene has CDR1 DFQATT and CDR2 SNEGSKA (reference sequence). The CDR3 loop reads CSARNPQGAGVGTQYF. CDR3 nucleotides: TGCAGTGCTAGAAACCCCCAGGGTGCGGGAGTAGGTACGCAGTATTTT.

The rearrangement uses TRBV5-1 and TRBJ2-5, with 7 positions matching TRBD1. Unmatched junction bases numbered 9, after V lost 2 bases and J lost 5 bases. In germline, CDR1 is SGHRS, CDR2 YFSETQ. The CDR3 sequence is 15 residues long. Here the CDR3 reads CASSFVTGVGETQYF. In nucleotides, the CDR3 is TGCGCCAGCAGCTTCGTTACAGGGGTAGGCGAGACCCAGTACTTC.

In this sample, this clonotype turned up a few times. V usage is TRBV5-1 and J usage is TRBJ2-7; tentatively, D is TRBD1 (5 bases). The V gene's germline CDR1 is SGHRS and CDR2 YFSETQ. The CDR3 consists of 15 residues. Trimming cost V 0 bases and J 2 bases, with 12 bases left between them. CDR3 sequence reads: CASSLDRYDTYEQYF. The CDR3 nucleotides read TGCGCCAGCAGCTTGGACAGGTATGACACCTACGAGCAGTACTTC.

The chain uses TRBV10-3 and TRBJ2-5; TRBD1 or TRBD2 may be the D gene (6 bases each). V lost 4 bases to trimming and J lost 1 base, with 22 bases between them. This CDR3 is built from 18 residues. The germline V gene encodes CDR1 ENHRY and CDR2 SYGVKD. For the CDR3, the DNA is TGTGCCATCAGTGGTCGCCCTAGAGGGGGGAAGCCCCAAGAGACCCAGTACTTC. Translation gives CAISGRPRGGKPQETQYF.

The chain joins TRBV4-3 to TRBJ1-6; 7 bases are shared with TRBD1. Germline trimming cut 1 base from V and 4 bases from J; bases unmatched to any gene: 7. This CDR3 is built from 17 residues. Germline V CDR1 and CDR2: LGHNA, YSLEER. CDR3 loop: CASSQGGGGQYNSPLHF. The CDR3 region has the DNA TGCGCCAGCAGCCAAGGCGGGGGGGGACAGTATAATTCACCCCTCCACTTT.

This clonotype occurred a few times. V gene TRBV7-9 combines with J gene TRBJ1-1; TRBD1 is a possible D gene (5 bases). V dropped 3 bases and J dropped 0 bases, with 20 bases sitting between them. The CDR3 is 18 residues long. Germline values: CDR1 SEHNR, CDR2 FQNEAQ (reference sequence). This chain's CDR3 is CASSFAGDPVFLNTEAFF. CDR3 DNA: TGTGCCAGCAGCTTCGCGGGGGACCCAGTATTTTTGAACACTGAAGCTTTCTTT.